This paragraph reports one T cell receptor beta chain. No antigen is known for it. PCR employed 60 Vbeta and 13 Jbeta primers. Method: immunoSEQ multiplex PCR; TCRdb's copy keeps in-frame clones and lacks some. The top ten hold 8.5% to 12% of the sample, which has about 140,000 clones, more than 60% seen once. This sample is part of a study of cytomegalovirus exposure and HLA in healthy donors. Study-wide results and limits: One variant, a missense change in DCLRE1C, was linked in a later analysis to TCR beta V- and J-gene trimming.

There are 15 residues in the CDR3. V was clipped by 4 bases and J by 3 bases; unmatched bases: 6. The germline V gene encodes CDR1 SEHNR and CDR2 FQNEAQ (reference sequence). The clonotype comes from a man under 40 in good health and CMV-seropositive. Sequencing was done on a sample of PBMCs. The V gene is TRBV7-9, the J gene TRBJ1-1; TRBD1 agrees at 9 bases. CDR3 region: CASSSQGAGDTEAFF. The CDR3 bases are TGTGCCAGCAGCTCACAGGGGGCTGGGGACACTGAAGCTTTCTTT.